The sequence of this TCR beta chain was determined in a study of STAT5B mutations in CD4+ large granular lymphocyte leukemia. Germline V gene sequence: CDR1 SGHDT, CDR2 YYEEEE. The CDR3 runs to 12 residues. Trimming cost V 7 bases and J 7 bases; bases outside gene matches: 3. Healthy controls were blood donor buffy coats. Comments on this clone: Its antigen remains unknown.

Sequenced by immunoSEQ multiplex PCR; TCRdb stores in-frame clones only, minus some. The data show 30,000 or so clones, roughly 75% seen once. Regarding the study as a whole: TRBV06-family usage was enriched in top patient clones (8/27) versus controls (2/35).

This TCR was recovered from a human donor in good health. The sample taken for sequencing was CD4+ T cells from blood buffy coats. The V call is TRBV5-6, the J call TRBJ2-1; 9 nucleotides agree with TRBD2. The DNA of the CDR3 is TGTGCCAGCCTAGCGGGGAAAAATGAGCAGTTCTTC. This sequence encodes CASLAGKNEQFF.